This T cell receptor beta chain is drawn from a study of technical replicates of blood from a few donors. Profiling relied on immunoSEQ multiplex PCR, and the TCRdb table lists in-frame clones only, not all of them. In the table there are fewer than 95,000 clones, about 93% of which are singletons. CDR3 length: 14 amino acids. Germline values: CDR1 MNHEY, CDR2 SMNVEV (reference sequence). V lost 5 bases, J lost 3 bases, and 10 bases lay in between. Sequencing used T cells isolated from PBMCs. V usage is TRBV27 and J usage is TRBJ1-4; D is ambiguous. This sequence originates from a human donor in good health. Here the CDR3 reads CASSKSPANEKLFF. CDR3 in DNA: TGTGCCAGCAGTAAGTCCCCGGCTAATGAAAAACTGTTTTTT.